This T cell receptor (beta chain) was captured by sequencing in a study of memory CD4+ T cells and cytomegalovirus serostatus. V was clipped by 5 bases and J by 3 bases; unmatched bases: 8. The germline V gene encodes CDR1 MDHEN and CDR2 SYDVKM. CDR3 length: 16 amino acids. Single viable CD3+CD4+CD8-CD45RO+ cells were sorted as the memory CD4+ T cells. Using immunoSEQ multiplex PCR, the repertoire was profiled, and TCRdb retains in-frame clones only, with some absent. The top ten clones hold about 0.48% of a sample with tens of thousands of clones, approximately 86% of them seen once. The chain has TRBV28 and TRBJ2-2; the match to TRBD2 covers 8 bases. Specimen: memory CD4+ T cells from blood. The receptor was derived from an adult in good health and CMV-seronegative. Some clones in this sample may be carry-over from other donors' samples. As DNA, the CDR3 is TGTGCCAGCAGTCCATTAGCGGGATATTACACCGGGGAGCTGTTTTTT. Translated: CASSPLAGYYTGELFF.